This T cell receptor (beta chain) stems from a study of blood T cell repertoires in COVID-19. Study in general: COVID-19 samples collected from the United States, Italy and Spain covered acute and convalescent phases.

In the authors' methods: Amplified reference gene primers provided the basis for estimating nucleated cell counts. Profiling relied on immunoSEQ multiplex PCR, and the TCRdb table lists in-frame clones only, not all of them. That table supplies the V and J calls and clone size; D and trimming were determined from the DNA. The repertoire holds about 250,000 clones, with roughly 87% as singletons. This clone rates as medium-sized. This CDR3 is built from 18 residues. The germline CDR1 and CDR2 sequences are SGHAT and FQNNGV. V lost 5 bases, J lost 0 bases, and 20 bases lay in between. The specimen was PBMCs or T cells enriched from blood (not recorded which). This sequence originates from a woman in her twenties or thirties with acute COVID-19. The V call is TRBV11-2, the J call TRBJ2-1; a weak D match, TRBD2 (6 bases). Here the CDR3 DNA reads TGTGCCAGCAGCCACTTTTATGGTCTAGCGAGCTCCTACAATGAGCAGTTCTTC. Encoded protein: CASSHFYGLASSYNEQFF.